The 17 T cell receptor beta chains listed next were all sequenced from one sample in a study of blood T cell repertoires in COVID-19. Only in-frame clones appear in the TCRdb table, and some are missing; sequencing was by immunoSEQ multiplex PCR. This sample carries approximately 120,000 clones, around four fifths of them seen once, and the ten largest clones take roughly 5.5%. The sequenced sample consisted of peripheral blood. The receptors originated from a man aged 60-69 years with acute or convalescent COVID-19.

The genes are TRBV14 and TRBJ2-7; D perhaps matches TRBD1 (5 bases). The CDR3 is 13 amino acids. The V gene's germline CDR1 is SGHDN and CDR2 FVKESK. Trimming shortened V by 5 bases and J by 3 bases, and 11 bases separated the two germline ends. For the CDR3, the DNA is TGTGCCAGCAGCGACAGCTCTAACTACGAGCAGTACTTC. It translates to CASSDSSNYEQYF.

The gene calls are TRBV11-1 and TRBJ2-5; TRBD1 is a possible D gene (6 bases). Trimming stripped 2 bases from V and 5 bases from J, with 12 bases between. This CDR3 is 14 amino acids long. From germline, CDR1 is SGHAT and CDR2 FQDESV (reference sequence). CDR3 sequence: CASSLNRDKETQYF. The CDR3 DNA reads TGTGCCAGCAGCTTAAACCGGGACAAGGAGACCCAGTACTTC.

The chain employs TRBV19 and TRBJ2-1, with 11 bases aligning to TRBD2. Per the germline V gene, CDR1 is LNHDA and CDR2 is SQIVND (reference sequence). V dropped 5 bases and J dropped 1; count of bases not matched to a gene: 7. This CDR3 is built from 17 residues. CDR3 region: CASSRRGTSGSYNEQFF. The CDR3 DNA follows: TGTGCCAGTAGTCGGCGGGGGACTAGCGGTTCCTACAATGAGCAGTTCTTC.

A single count supports this clone. CDR3 region: CASKPSGAQGGELFF. CDR3 bases: TGTGCCAGCAAGCCTAGCGGGGCCCAGGGCGGGGAGCTGTTTTTT. The chain has TRBV9 and TRBJ2-2; 9 bases align to TRBD2. V was pared by 6 bases and J by 7 bases, with 10 bases of the junction left unmatched. Germline V lookup: CDR1 SGDLS, CDR2 YYNGEE. CDR3 size: 15 residues.

The chain joins TRBV27 to TRBJ2-5; weak D call: TRBD2 (5 bases). Deletions cut 6 bases from V and 5 bases from J, with 16 bases between. Germline V gives CDR1 MNHEY, CDR2 SMNVEV (reference sequence). This CDR3 comprises 14 residues. The chain's CDR3 is CASSRDLLGETQYF. CDR3 bases: TGTGCCAGCAGCCGGGATCTCCTTGGGGAGACCCAGTACTTC.

This chain joins TRBV4-1 and TRBJ2-1; 11 nucleotides agree with TRBD1. V was pared by 4 bases and J by 9 bases, with 14 bases of the junction left unmatched. Per germline, CDR1 MGHRA and CDR2 YSYEKL. This CDR3 is built from 17 residues. Written as DNA, the CDR3 is TGCGCCAGCAGCCCGGACAGGGGGCGCCTGCTCGTCGGTGAGCAGTTCTTC. It yields the protein CASSPDRGRLLVGEQFF.

CDR3 sequence: CASSLNALGGATYEQYF. The CDR3 region has the DNA TGTGCCAGCAGTTTAAATGCCCTAGGGGGGGCGACCTACGAGCAGTACTTC. The rearrangement uses TRBV27 and TRBJ2-7; tentatively, D is TRBD2 (7 bases). This CDR3 region has 17 residues. The V gene lost 2 bases and the J gene lost 2 bases, with 19 bases spanning the gap. Germline CDR1 MNHEY, CDR2 SMNVEV (reference sequence).

This clone was detected only a few times. The chain links TRBV10-3 to TRBJ1-6; 9 bases line up with TRBD1. This CDR3 has 16 amino acids. V was clipped by 11 bases and J by 7 bases; unmatched bases: 15. Germline lookup yields CDR1 ENHRY and CDR2 SYGVKD. CDR3 DNA: TGTGCCTTCCTAGAGGACAGGGGCTCTGAAAATTCACCCCTCCACTTT. Its protein product is CAFLEDRGSENSPLHF.

The chain has TRBV7-9 and TRBJ1-1; TRBD1 matches at 7 bases. This CDR3 region has 11 residues. Germline V gene data show CDR1 as SEHNR and CDR2 as FQNEAQ (reference sequence). J gave up 10 bases and V 5 bases, and 4 bases lay outside the gene matches. CDR3 sequence: CASSQGVGAFF. The CDR3 region has the DNA TGTGCCAGCAGCCAGGGGGTCGGAGCTTTCTTT.

The chain joins TRBV14 to TRBJ2-2; D is unclear. This CDR3 has 15 amino acids. Germline V gives CDR1 SGHDN, CDR2 FVKESK. V shed 0 bases and J shed 3 bases, with 8 bases lying between them. CDR3 bases: TGTGCCAGCAGCCAAGAGTGGGCAGACACCGGGGAGCTGTTTTTT. Translated, it gives CASSQEWADTGELFF.

The chain links TRBV19 to TRBJ2-7; no definite D call. The CDR3 has 15 residues. V lost 6 bases to trimming and J lost 0 bases, with 15 bases between them. Germline V gene lookup returns CDR1 LNHDA and CDR2 SQIVND (reference sequence). This chain's CDR3 is CASRVSYRSSYEQYF. The CDR3 nucleotides are TGTGCCAGTAGGGTGAGTTACCGAAGCTCCTACGAGCAGTACTTC.

The J gene is TRBJ2-5, the V gene TRBV5-1; 7 positions agree with TRBD1. CDR1 is SGHRS and CDR2 is YFSETQ in the germline V gene. V shed 5 bases and J 3 bases; nucleotides not matched to a gene: 4. This CDR3 region has 13 residues. CDR3 in amino acids: CASSYGTEETQYF. In DNA form, the CDR3 reads TGCGCCAGCAGTTACGGGACAGAAGAGACCCAGTACTTC.

The V call is TRBV7-8, the J call TRBJ2-1, with TRBD1 identical over 10 bases. Looked up from germline, CDR1 is SGHVS and CDR2 is FQNEAQ. The CDR3 runs to 14 residues. V trimming: 3 bases; J trimming: 7 bases; junction bases outside the gene matches: 3. For the CDR3, the DNA is TGTGCCAGCAGCTTGGGGGACAGGGGTAATGAGCAGTTCTTC. It codes for CASSLGDRGNEQFF.

The chain has TRBV7-9 and TRBJ1-5; tentative D call: TRBD1 (5 bases). The V end was cut by 3 bases, the J end by 5 bases, with 14 bases between. Germline CDR1 is SEHNR and CDR2 is FQNEAQ (reference sequence). The CDR3 loop spans 15 amino acids. The CDR3 nucleotides read TGTGCCAGCAGCTTCGGTTGGGGGGACGATCAGCCCCAGCATTTT. It is translated as CASSFGWGDDQPQHF.

This clone was seen more than once but under ten times. The V call is TRBV27, the J call TRBJ2-1; 7 bases agree with TRBD2. CDR3 length: 14 amino acids. V lost 2 bases to trimming and J lost 2 bases; unmatched junction nucleotides: 0. Germline values: CDR1 MNHEY, CDR2 SMNVEV (reference sequence). CDR3 residues: CASSLAGAYNEQFF. DNA of the CDR3: TGTGCCAGCAGTTTAGCGGGAGCCTACAATGAGCAGTTCTTC.

This clone was seen only a few times. J is TRBJ1-1 and V is TRBV5-1; the D gene is possibly TRBD1 (5 bases). Germline CDR1 and CDR2: SGHRS and YFSETQ. There are 15 residues in the CDR3. Trimming left V 4 bases short and J 0 bases short, with 13 bases between. The CDR3 sequence is CASSPNRNLNTEAFF. In nucleotides, the CDR3 is TGCGCCAGCAGCCCGAACAGGAATCTGAACACTGAAGCTTTCTTT.

The J gene is TRBJ1-2, the V gene TRBV6-1; no reliable D call. CDR1 MNHNS and CDR2 SASEGT come from the germline V gene. V lost 2 bases and J 4 bases, leaving 20 bases between the germline ends. The CDR3 extends over 17 amino acids. CDR3 nucleotide sequence: TGTGCCAGCAGTGAACGGGGTGCAGGATCTAAGGGCTATGGCTACACCTTC. Its protein product is CASSERGAGSKGYGYTF.